This record looks at one T cell receptor (beta chain) sequence and its context. The CDR3 is 15 residues long. Germline CDR1 MNHEY, CDR2 SMNVEV (reference sequence). Trimming took 7 bases from V and 5 from J; bases not matched to a gene: 9. This entry is derived from a study of T cell changes during pregnancy in multiple sclerosis. Using immunoSEQ multiplex PCR, the repertoire was profiled, and TCRdb retains in-frame clones only, with some absent. Of tens of thousands of clones in the sample, about 89% are singletons; the top ten hold 0.65% to 1%. This sequence originates from a female donor with multiple sclerosis, enrolled in a pregnancy study. The V and J genes are TRBV27 and TRBJ2-2; 8 bases are shared with TRBD1. Sequences were derived from peripheral blood, sampled in the second trimester of pregnancy. CDR3 sequence reads: CASTRGTGGTGELFF. CDR3 sequence (DNA): TGTGCCAGCACTCGAGGGACAGGCGGGACCGGGGAGCTGTTTTTT.